This T cell receptor (beta chain) was identified during a study of cytomegalovirus exposure and HLA in healthy donors. Whole-study context: There were some 120 million unique TCR beta sequences, drawn from approximately 180 million T cells, in an earlier analysis. Findings and caveats of the study: It was shown in a later analysis that HLA-associated TCR beta chains were more clonally expanded than other, equally common chains. Accurate HLA-A and HLA-B prediction from TCR beta sequences was reported for most subjects.

With respect to this clone: No antigen is known for it. The same CDR3 arises from other DNA sequences in this sample as well.

PCR was performed using 60 Vbeta and 13 Jbeta primers. Assay used: immunoSEQ multiplex PCR; TCRdb lists only in-frame clones, some missing. The table for this sample gives over 55,000 clones. CDR1 is ENHRY, CDR2 SYGVKD, per germline. This CDR3 is 15 amino acids long. The junction had 14 bases not matched to a gene; V was cut back by 5 bases and J by 8 bases. The TCR comes from a male donor in good health and CMV-seronegative. V and J are TRBV10-3 and TRBJ1-2; 7 bases agree with TRBD1. The sequencing input was PBMCs. The CDR3 loop reads CAISTYSGTVEGYTF. The CDR3 DNA reads as TGTGCCATCAGTACGTATTCAGGGACAGTGGAAGGCTACACCTTC.